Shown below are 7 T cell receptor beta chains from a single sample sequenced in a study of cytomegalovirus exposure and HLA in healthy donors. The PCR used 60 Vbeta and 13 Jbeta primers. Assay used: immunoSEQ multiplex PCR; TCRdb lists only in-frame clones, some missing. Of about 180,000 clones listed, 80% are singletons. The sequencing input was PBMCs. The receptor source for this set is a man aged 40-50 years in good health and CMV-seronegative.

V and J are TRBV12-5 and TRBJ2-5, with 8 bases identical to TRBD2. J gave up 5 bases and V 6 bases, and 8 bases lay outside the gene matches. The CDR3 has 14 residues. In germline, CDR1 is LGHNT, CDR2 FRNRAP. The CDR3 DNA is TGTGCTAGTGGCCCCCGGGGGGGCGAGGAGACCCAGTACTTC. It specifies CASGPRGGEETQYF. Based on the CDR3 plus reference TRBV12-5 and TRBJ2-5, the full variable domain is DARVTQTPRHKVTEMGQEVTMRCQPILGHNTVFWYRQTMMQGLELLAYFRNRAPLDDSGMPKDRFSAEMPDATLATLKIQPSEPRDSAVYFCASGPRGGEETQYFGPGTRLLVL.

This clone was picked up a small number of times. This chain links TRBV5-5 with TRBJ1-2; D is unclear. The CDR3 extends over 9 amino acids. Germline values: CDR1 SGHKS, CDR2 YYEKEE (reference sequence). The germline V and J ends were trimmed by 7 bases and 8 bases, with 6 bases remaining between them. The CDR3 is CASGGGYTF. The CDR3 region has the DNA TGTGCCAGCGGAGGCGGCTACACCTTC.

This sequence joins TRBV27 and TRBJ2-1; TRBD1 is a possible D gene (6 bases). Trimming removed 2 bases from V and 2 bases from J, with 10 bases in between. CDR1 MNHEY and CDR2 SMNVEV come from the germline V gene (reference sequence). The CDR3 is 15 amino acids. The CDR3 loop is CASSLRGSAYNEQFF. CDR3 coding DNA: TGTGCCAGCAGTTTAAGGGGGTCGGCCTACAATGAGCAGTTCTTC.

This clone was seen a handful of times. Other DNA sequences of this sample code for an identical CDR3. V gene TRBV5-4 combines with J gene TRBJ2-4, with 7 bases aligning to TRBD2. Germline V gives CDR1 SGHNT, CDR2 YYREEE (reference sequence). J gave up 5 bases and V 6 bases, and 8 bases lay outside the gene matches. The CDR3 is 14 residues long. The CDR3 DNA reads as TGTGCCAGCAAACCGGGAGGCGGAGAAAACATTCAGTACTTC. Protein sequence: CASKPGGGENIQYF.

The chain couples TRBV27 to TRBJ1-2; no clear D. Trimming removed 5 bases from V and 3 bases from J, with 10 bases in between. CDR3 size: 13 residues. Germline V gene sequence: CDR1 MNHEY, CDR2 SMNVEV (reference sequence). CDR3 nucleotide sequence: TGTGCCAGCAGTCAAGCGGGTGACTATGGCTACACCTTC. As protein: CASSQAGDYGYTF.

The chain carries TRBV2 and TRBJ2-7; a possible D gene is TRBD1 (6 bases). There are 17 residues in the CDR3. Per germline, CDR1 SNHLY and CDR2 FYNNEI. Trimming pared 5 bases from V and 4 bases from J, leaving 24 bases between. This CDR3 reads CASSTDNRASWRYEQYF. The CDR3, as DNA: TGTGCCAGCAGTACTGATAACAGGGCCTCCTGGAGATACGAGCAGTACTTC.

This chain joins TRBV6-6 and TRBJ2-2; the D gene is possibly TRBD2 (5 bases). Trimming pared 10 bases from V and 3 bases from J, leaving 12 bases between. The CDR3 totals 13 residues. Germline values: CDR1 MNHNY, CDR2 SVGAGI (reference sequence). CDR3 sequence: CATPQRDTGELFF. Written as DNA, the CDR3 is TGTGCCACCCCCCAGAGGGACACCGGGGAGCTGTTTTTT.